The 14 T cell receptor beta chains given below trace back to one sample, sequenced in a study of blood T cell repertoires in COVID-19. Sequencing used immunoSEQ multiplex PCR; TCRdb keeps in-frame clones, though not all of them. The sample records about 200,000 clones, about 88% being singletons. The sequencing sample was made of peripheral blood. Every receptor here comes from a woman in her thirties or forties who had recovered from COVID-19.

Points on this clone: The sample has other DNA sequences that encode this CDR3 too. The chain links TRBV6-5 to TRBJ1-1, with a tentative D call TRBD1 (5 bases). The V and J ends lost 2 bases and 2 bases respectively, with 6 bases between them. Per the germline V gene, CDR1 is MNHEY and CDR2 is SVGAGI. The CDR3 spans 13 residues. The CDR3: CASSYRGNTEAFF. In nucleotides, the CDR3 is TGTGCCAGCAGTTACAGGGGAAACACTGAAGCTTTCTTT.

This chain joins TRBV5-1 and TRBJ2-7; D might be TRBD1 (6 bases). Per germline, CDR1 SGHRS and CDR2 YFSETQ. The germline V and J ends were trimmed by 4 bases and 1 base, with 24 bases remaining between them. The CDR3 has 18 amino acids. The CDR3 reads CASSPPGHLLTNSYEQYF. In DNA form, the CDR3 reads TGCGCCAGCAGCCCACCGGGACACCTACTGACAAATTCCTACGAGCAGTACTTC.

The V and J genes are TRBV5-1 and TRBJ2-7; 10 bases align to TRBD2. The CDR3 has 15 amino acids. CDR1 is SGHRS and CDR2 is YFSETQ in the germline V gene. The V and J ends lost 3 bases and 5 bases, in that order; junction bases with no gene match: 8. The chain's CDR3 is CASSWTGTSVNEQYF. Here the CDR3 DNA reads TGCGCCAGCAGCTGGACCGGGACTAGCGTCAACGAGCAGTACTTC.

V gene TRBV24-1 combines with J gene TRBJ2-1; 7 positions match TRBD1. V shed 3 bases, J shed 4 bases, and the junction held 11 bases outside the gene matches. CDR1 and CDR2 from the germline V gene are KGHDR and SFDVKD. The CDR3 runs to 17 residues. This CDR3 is CATSDDRVRGGYNEQFF. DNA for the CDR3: TGTGCCACCAGTGATGACAGGGTCCGAGGTGGATACAATGAGCAGTTCTTC.

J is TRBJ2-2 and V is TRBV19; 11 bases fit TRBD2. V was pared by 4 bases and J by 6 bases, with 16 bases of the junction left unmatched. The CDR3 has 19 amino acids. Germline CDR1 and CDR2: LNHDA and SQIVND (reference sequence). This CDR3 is CASSNRGGLAGRGPGELFF. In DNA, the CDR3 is TGTGCCAGTAGTAATAGGGGAGGACTAGCGGGTCGAGGGCCCGGGGAGCTGTTTTTT.

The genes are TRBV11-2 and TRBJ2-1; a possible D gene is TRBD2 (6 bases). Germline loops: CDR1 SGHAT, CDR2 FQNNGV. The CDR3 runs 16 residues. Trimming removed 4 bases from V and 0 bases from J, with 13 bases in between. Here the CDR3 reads CASSSNSGGSYNEQFF. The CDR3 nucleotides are TGTGCCAGCAGCTCAAATAGCGGTGGCTCCTACAATGAGCAGTTCTTC.

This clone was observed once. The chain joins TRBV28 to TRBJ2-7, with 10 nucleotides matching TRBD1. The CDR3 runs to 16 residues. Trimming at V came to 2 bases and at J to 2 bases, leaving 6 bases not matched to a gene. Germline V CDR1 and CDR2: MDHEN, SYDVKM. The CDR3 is CASSLIGTGDPYEQYF. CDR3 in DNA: TGTGCCAGCAGTTTAATTGGGACAGGGGACCCCTACGAGCAGTACTTC.

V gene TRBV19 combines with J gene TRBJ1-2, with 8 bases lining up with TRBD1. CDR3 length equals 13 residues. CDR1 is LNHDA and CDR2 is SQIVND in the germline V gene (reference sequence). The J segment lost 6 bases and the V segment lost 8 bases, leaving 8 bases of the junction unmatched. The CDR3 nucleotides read TGTGCCAGTTCGGACAGGGTCCCCGATGGCTACACCTTC. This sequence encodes CASSDRVPDGYTF.

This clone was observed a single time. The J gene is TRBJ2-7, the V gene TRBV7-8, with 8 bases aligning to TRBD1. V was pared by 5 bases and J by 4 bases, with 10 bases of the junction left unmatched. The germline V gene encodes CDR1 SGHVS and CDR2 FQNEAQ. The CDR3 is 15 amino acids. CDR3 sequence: CASSTATGVGYEQYF. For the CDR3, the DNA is TGTGCCAGCAGCACAGCGACAGGGGTTGGGTACGAGCAGTACTTC.

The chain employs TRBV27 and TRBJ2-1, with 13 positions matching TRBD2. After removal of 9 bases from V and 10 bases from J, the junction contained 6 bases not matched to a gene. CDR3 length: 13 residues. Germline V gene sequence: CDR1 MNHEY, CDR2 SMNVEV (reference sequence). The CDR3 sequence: CASRTSGSVEQFF. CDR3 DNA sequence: TGTGCCAGTCGGACTAGCGGGAGCGTGGAGCAGTTCTTC.

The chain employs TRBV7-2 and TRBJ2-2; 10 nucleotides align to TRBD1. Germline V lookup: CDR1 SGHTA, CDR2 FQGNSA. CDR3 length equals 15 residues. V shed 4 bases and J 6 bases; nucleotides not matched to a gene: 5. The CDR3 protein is CASSWRDRGPGELFF. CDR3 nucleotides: TGTGCCAGCAGCTGGCGGGACAGGGGTCCCGGGGAGCTGTTTTTT. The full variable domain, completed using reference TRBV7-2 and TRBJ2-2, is GAGVSQSPSNKVTEKGKDVELRCDPISGHTALYWYRQSLGQGLEFLIYFQGNSAPDKSGLPSDRFSAERTGGSVSTLTIQRTQQEDSAVYLCASSWRDRGPGELFFGEGSRLTVL.

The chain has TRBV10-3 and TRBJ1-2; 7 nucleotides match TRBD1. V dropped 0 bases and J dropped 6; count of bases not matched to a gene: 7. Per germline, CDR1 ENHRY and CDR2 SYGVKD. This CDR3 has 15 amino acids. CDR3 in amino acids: CAISESNRGGDGYTF. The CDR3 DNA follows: TGTGCCATCAGTGAGTCGAACAGGGGAGGTGATGGCTACACCTTC.

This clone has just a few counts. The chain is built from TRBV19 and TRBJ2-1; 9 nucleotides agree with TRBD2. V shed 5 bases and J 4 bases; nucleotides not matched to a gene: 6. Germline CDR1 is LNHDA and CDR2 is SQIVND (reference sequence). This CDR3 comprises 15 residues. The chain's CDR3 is CASSQTSGDYNEQFF. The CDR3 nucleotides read TGTGCCAGTAGTCAGACTAGCGGAGATTACAATGAGCAGTTCTTC.

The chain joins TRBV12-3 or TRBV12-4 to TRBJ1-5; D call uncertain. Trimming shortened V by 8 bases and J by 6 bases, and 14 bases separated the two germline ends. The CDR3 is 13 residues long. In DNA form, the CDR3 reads TGTGCCAGCGGAAACCGGGTGGGTCAGCCCCAGCATTTT. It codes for CASGNRVGQPQHF.